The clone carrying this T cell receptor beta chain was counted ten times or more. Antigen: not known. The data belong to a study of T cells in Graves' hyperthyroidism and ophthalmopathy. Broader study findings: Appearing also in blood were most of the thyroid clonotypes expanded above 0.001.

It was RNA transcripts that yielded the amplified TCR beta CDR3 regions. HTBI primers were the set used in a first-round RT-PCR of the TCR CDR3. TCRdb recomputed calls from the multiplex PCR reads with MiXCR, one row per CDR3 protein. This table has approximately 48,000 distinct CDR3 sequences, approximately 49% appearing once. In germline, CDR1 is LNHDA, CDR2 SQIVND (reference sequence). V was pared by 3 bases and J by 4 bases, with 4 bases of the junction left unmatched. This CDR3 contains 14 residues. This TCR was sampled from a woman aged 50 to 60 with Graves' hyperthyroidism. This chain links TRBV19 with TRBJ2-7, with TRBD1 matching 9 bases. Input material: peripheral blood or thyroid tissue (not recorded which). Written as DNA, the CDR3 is TGTGCCAGTAGTATCCAACAGGGGGCTTACGAGCAGTACTTC. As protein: CASSIQQGAYEQYF. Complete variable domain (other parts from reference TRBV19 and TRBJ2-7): DGGITQSPKYLFRKEGQNVTLSCEQNLNHDAMYWYRQDPGQGLRLIYYSQIVNDFQKGDIAEGYSVSREKKESFPLTVTSAQKNPTAFYLCASSIQQGAYEQYFGPGTRLTVT.